The rows below give T cell receptor beta chains drawn from one sample of a study of T cells in Graves' hyperthyroidism and ophthalmopathy. TCRdb analysed the multiplex PCR reads with MiXCR anew, one entry per CDR3 protein. The sample contains around 700,000 distinct CDR3 sequences, around 20% of which appear only once. The source material was blood. Receptors originate from a woman in her forties or fifties with Graves' hyperthyroidism that later progressed to Graves' ophthalmopathy. Each CDR3 is given without its conserved first and last residue. D genes are given only for firm matches. Clone size, where shown, is once, few, many, or a class for clones that have expanded.

V,D,size,CDR3
TRBV5-1,.,many,ASSSMGSSTDTQY
TRBV20-1,TRBD1,many,SAQGQGVSYNEQF
TRBV9,.,.,ASSVGGPGANVLT
TRBV13,.,.,ASSWTETSTDTQY
TRBV20-1,.,.,SATLYGGHGYT
TRBV20-1,.,few,SAESRGNNQPQH
TRBV3-1,TRBD2,many,ASSQARTSGTDTQY
TRBV30,TRBD1,many,AWSRDRGEKLF
TRBV30,.,.,AWSVGSPLSSGNTIY
TRBV7-8,TRBD1,few,ASSLVTWPGQRAKNIQY
TRBV3-1,.,many,ASSQGVGEVGQPQH
TRBV27,TRBD2,.,AREGRGEGIYNEQF
TRBV20-1,TRBD2,few,SARAPGLAGPRLDTQY
TRBV7-2,.,many,ASSLTISGGTQY
TRBV2,TRBD1,.,ASLDRAMNTEAF
TRBV12-3/TRBV12-4,.,many,ASSPAGLWTDTQY
TRBV2,.,many,ASSDHITEAF
TRBV2,TRBD1,many,ASRTDRAQPQH
TRBV3-1,.,many,ASSQDPGALDANTGELF
TRBV7-8,.,.,ASIKMGGVLNYGYT
TRBV24-1,.,few,ATSERRADNEQF
TRBV30,.,many,AWRVEANYGYT
TRBV3-1,.,.,ASSQGDGYT
TRBV10-3,TRBD2,few,AVDSGGLYEQY
TRBV20-1,.,many,SATRPQETQY
TRBV7-6,TRBD2,few,ASSLTSGGAINIQY
TRBV10-2,.,few,ASSDQESKAF
TRBV7-6,.,.,ASSFPAGTLNTGELF
TRBV7-9,.,.,ASSFARELETQY
TRBV20-1,TRBD1,many,SASGDRDETQY
TRBV11-2,.,many,ASSFEGPDTEAF
TRBV5-1,.,few,ASSPQGAEETQY
TRBV12-3/TRBV12-4,.,many,ASRVSLGYEQY
TRBV27,.,many,ASSLTGIPLNYGYT
TRBV7-3,TRBD1,few,ASSLTSGTGGHEQF
TRBV18,.,.,ASSPDPGTSAGNTTY
TRBV27,.,many,ASSLYPLTAFYNSPLH
TRBV3-1,TRBD2,many,ASSQLSLAGGIQY
TRBV19,TRBD1,few,ASSIFIGTANTEAF
TRBV6-8,TRBD2,few,ASSSLTSGNTGELF
TRBV6-1,.,.,ASSRVRDGGNTIY
TRBV13,TRBD1,few,ASSTPGTGGLGGYT
TRBV6-7,TRBD1,.,ASSYPPNDRGRPDTQY
TRBV20-1,TRBD1,many,SAAPGQGIGYT
TRBV6-2/TRBV6-3,.,.,ATRWGDTEAF
TRBV28,TRBD1,many,ATRQGPTEAF
TRBV6-1,.,.,ASRRDEKLF
TRBV6-1,.,few,ASIELTGEVTDTQY
TRBV6-1,.,.,ASSDRGQNTEAF
TRBV12-3/TRBV12-4,.,many,ASSLGPGDGYT